This T cell receptor (beta chain) was documented in a study of blood T cell repertoires in COVID-19. Study-level background: From T cells, B-cell-depleted T cells, or PBMCs came the material, which was cDNA or gDNA.

This CDR3 contains 15 residues. V lost 5 bases and J lost 6; bases outside the gene matches: 8. Germline CDR1 is SEHNR and CDR2 is FQNEAQ (reference sequence). Clones were sequenced by immunoSEQ multiplex PCR, and TCRdb holds only the in-frame ones, with some missing. The repertoire holds roughly 340,000 clones, with approximately 92% as singletons. The TCR sequence derives from a man between 18 and 35 years old who had recovered from COVID-19. Sequenced sample: PBMCs or T cells enriched from blood (not recorded which). This chain connects TRBV7-9 to TRBJ1-5; TRBD1 agrees at 9 bases. CDR3 in DNA: TGTGCCAGCAGCATACAGGGGGCATCGGGTCAGCCCCAGCATTTT. It encodes CASSIQGASGQPQHF.